The 13 T cell receptor beta chains below were found in one sample sequenced in a study of T-cell reconstitution after alpha-beta-depleted transplantation in children. Library preparation (for TCRbeta) was performed with unique molecular identifiers. Using its own MiXCR run on the PCR reads, TCRdb lists one record per CDR3 protein. The sample includes about 260,000 distinct CDR3 sequences, roughly 11% of them seen just once. The sample was peripheral blood, taken 180 days after TCRalphabeta/CD19-depleted stem cell transplant. These receptors all come from a male patient between 2 and 15 years old who had a stem cell transplant for chronic granulomatous disease, so the T cells may come from the graft donor.

The table lists this clonotype with many counts. The chain joins TRBV9 to TRBJ2-5; a weak D match, TRBD1 (6 bases). CDR1 and CDR2 from the germline V gene are SGDLS and YYNGEE. The CDR3 runs 14 residues. V gave up 3 bases and J gave up 2 bases, with 11 bases separating them. The CDR3 DNA reads as TGTGCCAGCAGCGCCGGACAGATACAAGAGACCCAGTACTTC. It yields the protein CASSAGQIQETQYF.

Many counts were recorded for this clonotype. This chain links TRBV6-1 with TRBJ1-5, with 9 positions matching TRBD1. Germline V gives CDR1 MNHNS, CDR2 SASEGT. Germline trimming cut 5 bases from V and 7 bases from J; bases unmatched to any gene: 3. The CDR3 loop spans 13 amino acids. The CDR3 region has the DNA TGTGCCAGCAGTCGACAGGGGGGGCAGCCCCAGCATTTT. It is translated as CASSRQGGQPQHF.

This clonotype was observed many times. The V gene is TRBV27, the J gene TRBJ2-7; TRBD2 matches 10 bases. J gave up 3 bases and V 4 bases, and 6 bases lay outside the gene matches. Germline V gives CDR1 MNHEY, CDR2 SMNVEV (reference sequence). The CDR3 spans 15 residues. CDR3 amino acids: CASSWGLAGGYEQYF. The CDR3 coding sequence is TGTGCCAGCAGTTGGGGATTAGCGGGGGGCTACGAGCAGTACTTC.

The table lists this clonotype with many counts. The chain joins TRBV28 to TRBJ2-7; 14 bases are a match to TRBD2. There are 16 residues in the CDR3. J gave up 4 bases and V 5 bases, and 7 bases lay outside the gene matches. Germline V lookup: CDR1 MDHEN, CDR2 SYDVKM. CDR3 in DNA: TGTGCCAGCAGTCCCGGGACTAGCGGGAGAGTGTACGAGCAGTACTTC. This codes for CASSPGTSGRVYEQYF.

Ten or more counts support this clonotype. J is TRBJ2-1 and V is TRBV20-1, with 8 bases fitting TRBD2. With 3 bases clipped from V and 4 bases from J, the junction kept 5 bases outside the gene matches. Germline CDR1 is DFQATT and CDR2 is SNEGSKA (reference sequence). The CDR3 totals 14 residues. This CDR3 reads CSASGRALYNEQFF. The DNA of the CDR3 is TGCAGTGCTAGCGGGAGGGCCTTATACAATGAGCAGTTCTTC.

Of note for this clonotype: A much larger clone sits a single nucleotide away, making a read error possible. The J gene is TRBJ2-4, the V gene TRBV6-1; 10 bases agree with TRBD1. The CDR3 has 17 amino acids. From germline, CDR1 is MNHNS and CDR2 SASEGT. CDR3 nucleotide sequence: TGTGCCAGCAGTCCCGGGACAGGGGAAGGAGGCAAAAGCATTCAGTACTTC. Protein: CASSPGTGEGGKSIQYF.

Of note for this clonotype: A much larger clone differs by one base, so this may be a read error. In nucleotides, the CDR3 is TGCTGTGCTAGAGAGGGAACAGGGGGCAGGAAAGAGACCCAGTACTTC. Encoded protein: CCAREGTGGRKETQYF. The chain links TRBV20-1 to TRBJ2-5, with 9 bases aligning to TRBD1. CDR1 is DFQATT, CDR2 SNEGSKA, per germline (reference sequence). The CDR3 covers 16 residues.

This clonotype was observed many times. V is TRBV2 and J is TRBJ1-6; D call uncertain. Germline assignment: CDR1 SNHLY and CDR2 FYNNEI. CDR3 length: 13 amino acids. V shed 6 bases and J shed 10 bases, with 13 bases lying between them. CDR3 in amino acids: CASRNGVASPLHF. Written as DNA, the CDR3 is TGTGCCAGCAGGAACGGGGTCGCGTCACCCCTCCACTTT.

This clonotype has a count of ten or more. The rearrangement uses TRBV15 and TRBJ2-3, with D perhaps matching TRBD1 (5 bases). The CDR3 runs 14 residues. The germline V and J ends were trimmed by 5 bases and 5 bases, with 14 bases remaining between them. Germline assignment: CDR1 LNHNV and CDR2 YYDKDF (reference sequence). This CDR3 is CATSSRTLRDTQYF. The CDR3 nucleotides read TGTGCCACCAGCTCCAGGACACTACGAGATACGCAGTATTTT.

This clonotype occurred many times. Here the CDR3 reads CASSFSHRELFF. CDR3 DNA sequence: TGTGCCAGCAGTTTCAGTCACCGGGAGCTGTTTTTT. The chain carries TRBV12-3 or TRBV12-4 and TRBJ2-2; D remains unclear. Trimming cost V 3 bases and J 9 bases, with 8 bases left between them. The CDR3 is 12 amino acids.

This clonotype was observed at least ten times. V and J are TRBV3-1 and TRBJ2-7; 7 bases are shared with TRBD2. The length of the CDR3 is 16 residues. V gave up 1 base and J gave up 0 bases; unmatched junction bases: 6. Germline lookup yields CDR1 LGHDT and CDR2 YNNKEL (reference sequence). This CDR3 is CASSQVRAGSSYEQYF. The CDR3 coding sequence is TGTGCCAGCAGCCAAGTCCGAGCGGGGAGCTCCTACGAGCAGTACTTC.

This clonotype appeared many times. This chain connects TRBV4-3 to TRBJ2-3; 9 bases are a match to TRBD2. Germline V gives CDR1 LGHNA, CDR2 YSLEER. This CDR3 is 15 amino acids long. V lost 1 base, J lost 6 bases, and 5 bases stayed unmatched. CDR3 nucleotides: TGCGCCAGCAGCCAAGTAGCGGGAGACCGGGATACGCAGTATTTT. Translating gives CASSQVAGDRDTQYF.

Ten or more counts support this clonotype. This sequence joins TRBV5-1 and TRBJ2-7; TRBD2 aligns across 7 bases. The ends lost 4 bases at V and 4 bases at J; junction bases unmatched: 11. The CDR3 totals 15 residues. The germline CDR1 and CDR2 sequences are SGHRS and YFSETQ. The chain's CDR3 is CASSPDMSGTYEQYF. For the CDR3, the DNA is TGCGCCAGCAGCCCCGATATGAGCGGGACTTACGAGCAGTACTTC.